This T cell receptor beta chain is from a study of blood T cells in healthy people across ages. This CDR3 contains 16 residues. Per the germline V gene, CDR1 is SGDLS and CDR2 is YYNGEE. As concerns this clonotype: The junction departs from the called germline gene at one end, perhaps through a read error.

Together with a sample-barcoded 5' primer, a J-beta primer mix was included in a second PCR lasting 7 to 11 cycles. A single record per CDR3 protein comes from TCRdb applying MiXCR to the 5' RACE reads. The sample lists just over 1 million distinct CDR3 sequences, 45% seen once, with 15% to 20% in the top ten. Each sample yielded at least 6 million isolated PBMCs. The gene calls are TRBV9 and TRBJ2-3; TRBD1 might be the D (6 bases). The sample was blood. This clonotype was sampled from a woman aged 60-75 years in good health. CDR3 coding DNA: TGTGCCAGCAGCATGAAACAGGGTATGATAGCAGATATGCAGTATTTT. This sequence encodes CASSMKQGMIADMQYF.